Presented here are 21 T cell receptor beta chains from one specimen sequenced in a study of cytomegalovirus exposure and HLA in healthy donors. The PCR used 60 Vbeta and 13 Jbeta primers. Assay: immunoSEQ multiplex PCR; the TCRdb copy retains only in-frame clones and omits some. The sample has some 190,000 clones, around nine tenths seen once. The specimen was PBMCs. These TCRs come from a woman aged 25 to 45 in good health and CMV-seronegative.

The chain has TRBV6-1 and TRBJ2-3; 8 nucleotides agree with TRBD1. Germline CDR1 MNHNS, CDR2 SASEGT. The CDR3 consists of 12 residues. The ends lost 9 bases at V and 7 bases at J; junction bases unmatched: 6. The CDR3 coding sequence is TGTGCCAGTTCCGACAGGGGAAATACGCAGTATTTT. Its protein is CASSDRGNTQYF.

V is TRBV29-1 and J is TRBJ2-5; 10 nucleotides align to TRBD2. This CDR3 has 15 amino acids. Germline V gene data show CDR1 as SQVTM and CDR2 as ANQGSEA. V shed 2 bases, J shed 2 bases, and the junction held 5 bases outside the gene matches. CDR3 bases: TGCAGCGTTGAAAAGGCAGCGGGAGGGCAAGAGACCCAGTACTTC. Its translation: CSVEKAAGGQETQYF.

Remarks on this clone: A read error may account for a junction end that differs from germline. The chain carries TRBV7-3 and TRBJ1-4; the D is unclear. The CDR3 contains 13 residues. Germline CDR1 and CDR2: SGHTA and FQGTGA. CDR3 region: CASSLTTGEKLFF. The CDR3 coding sequence is TGTGCCAGCAGCCTAACAACGGGTGAAAAACTGTTTTTT.

This clone has a single count. The chain carries TRBV30 and TRBJ1-2, with unresolved D. Per germline, CDR1 GTSNPN and CDR2 SVGIG (reference sequence). CDR3 length: 12 residues. The V gene lost 0 bases and the J gene lost 8 bases, with 10 bases spanning the gap. Written as DNA, the CDR3 is TGTGCCTGGAGTGTGGCTCTGAAAGGCTACACCTTC. Amino acids: CAWSVALKGYTF.

The V call is TRBV6-1, the J call TRBJ2-3; possible D gene TRBD2, 6 bases. The V end lost 0 bases, the J end lost 6 bases, and 34 bases lay between the germline ends. Germline V gene data show CDR1 as MNHNS and CDR2 as SASEGT. The CDR3 contains 22 residues. In DNA form, the CDR3 reads TGTGCCAGCAGTGAAGCGCCGTCTCCGGGAGCCGCGAGAGGCAGACACCGGGATACGCAGTATTTT. Its protein product is CASSEAPSPGAARGRHRDTQYF.

This clone was observed a single time. The chain uses TRBV28 and TRBJ1-6, with D perhaps TRBD1 (6 bases). The germline V gene encodes CDR1 MDHEN and CDR2 SYDVKM. This CDR3 region has 13 residues. V was cut by 5 bases and J by 6 bases, with 8 bases left in between. In DNA, the CDR3 is TGTGCCAGCAGTGGCAGGGGTAATTCACCCCTCCACTTT. Translating gives CASSGRGNSPLHF.

The chain employs TRBV28 and TRBJ2-5; TRBD1 matches 8 bases. CDR3 length: 14 residues. The germline gives CDR1 MDHEN, CDR2 SYDVKM. The V and J ends lost 7 bases and 7 bases, in that order; junction bases with no gene match: 11. CDR3 in amino acids: CASTRTGRSGTQYF. CDR3 nucleotides: TGTGCCAGCACCCGGACAGGGAGGTCGGGGACCCAGTACTTC.

The rearrangement uses TRBV5-6 and TRBJ2-1, with D perhaps matching TRBD2 (5 bases). CDR3 size: 17 residues. Germline V gives CDR1 SGHDT, CDR2 YYEEEE. V lost 3 bases to trimming and J lost 0 bases, with 16 bases between them. CDR3 residues: CASSSSLRRLSYNEQFF. CDR3 DNA sequence: TGTGCCAGCAGCTCTAGCTTAAGACGTCTCTCCTACAATGAGCAGTTCTTC.

In this sample, this clone turned up once. The chain is built from TRBV21-1 and TRBJ2-7; the table's D call, TRBD1, was not checked against the DNA. TRBV21-1 is an annotated pseudogene. There are 15 residues in the CDR3. CDR3 DNA: TGTGCCAGCAGCAAACAGGACAGGGGGTTCTACGAGCAGTACTTC. This translates into CASSKQDRGFYEQYF.

The V gene is TRBV2, the J gene TRBJ2-7, with D possibly TRBD2 on 6 matching bases. V was cut by 5 bases and J by 0 bases, with 11 bases left in between. Germline assignment: CDR1 SNHLY and CDR2 FYNNEI. The CDR3 sequence is 14 residues long. CDR3 sequence (DNA): TGTGCCAGCAGTTGGGGCGGGGACTCCTACGAGCAGTACTTC. Its translation: CASSWGGDSYEQYF.

The CDR3 DNA reads as TGTGCCAGCAGCATCCGTGATGAGCAGTTCTTC. Protein: CASSIRDEQFF. J is TRBJ2-1 and V is TRBV7-2; no clear D gene. V dropped 5 bases and J dropped 8 bases, with 7 bases sitting between them. The germline V gene encodes CDR1 SGHTA and CDR2 FQGNSA. The CDR3 is 11 residues long.

The rearrangement links TRBV19 to TRBJ2-1; TRBD2 might be the D (6 bases). CDR1 is LNHDA, CDR2 SQIVND, per germline (reference sequence). V dropped 7 bases and J dropped 4 bases, with 14 bases sitting between them. CDR3 length: 14 amino acids. The CDR3 nucleotides are TGTGCCAGTATCGGGGGTTCAGGTTACAATGAGCAGTTCTTC. Translating gives CASIGGSGYNEQFF. The full variable domain, its missing parts supplied by reference TRBV19 and TRBJ2-1, is DGGITQSPKYLFRKEGQNVTLSCEQNLNHDAMYWYRQDPGQGLRLIYYSQIVNDFQKGDIAEGYSVSREKKESFPLTVTSAQKNPTAFYLCASIGGSGYNEQFFGPGTRLTVL.

V gene TRBV6-1 combines with J gene TRBJ2-5; 8 bases are a match to TRBD2. Per germline, CDR1 MNHNS and CDR2 SASEGT. Unmatched junction bases numbered 8, after V lost 6 bases and J lost 5 bases. This CDR3 spans 14 amino acids. This CDR3 is CASRRAGAWETQYF. The CDR3 DNA reads TGTGCCAGCAGGCGAGCGGGAGCCTGGGAGACCCAGTACTTC.

V is TRBV5-1 and J is TRBJ2-7; D possibly corresponds to TRBD1 (5 bases). V was clipped by 0 bases and J by 3 bases, with 13 bases between them. This CDR3 contains 15 residues. CDR1 and CDR2 (germline): SGHRS, YFSETQ. The CDR3 DNA reads TGCGCCAGCAGCTTGGGCTTCGGGCAGGGCTACGAGCAGTACTTC. Residues: CASSLGFGQGYEQYF.

The chain recombines TRBV5-5 with TRBJ2-7, with D perhaps matching TRBD1 (7 bases). Trimming left V 4 bases short and J 5 bases short, with 19 bases between. Per germline, CDR1 SGHKS and CDR2 YYEKEE (reference sequence). This CDR3 has 15 amino acids. As DNA, the CDR3 is TGTGCCAGCAGCCCGGACCAGGGGGGCTACCACGAGCAGTACTTC. Its translation: CASSPDQGGYHEQYF.

V and J are TRBV5-4 and TRBJ2-7; TRBD2 matches 9 bases. The J segment lost 2 bases and the V segment lost 2 bases, leaving 2 bases of the junction unmatched. CDR1 and CDR2 from the germline V gene are SGHNT and YYREEE (reference sequence). The CDR3 totals 14 residues. The CDR3: CASSFSGGPYEQYF. In nucleotides, the CDR3 is TGTGCCAGCAGCTTTAGCGGGGGACCCTACGAGCAGTACTTC.

The chain recombines TRBV18 with TRBJ2-2; TRBD1 agrees at 7 bases. This CDR3 is built from 16 residues. CDR1 is KGHSH, CDR2 LQKENI, per germline. J gave up 3 bases and V 3 bases, and 7 bases lay outside the gene matches. CDR3 sequence (DNA): TGTGCCAGCTCACCCCCGGGACAGCAAGACACCGGGGAGCTGTTTTTT. Translating it yields CASSPPGQQDTGELFF.

The chain recombines TRBV5-1 with TRBJ2-5; the match to TRBD2 covers 11 bases. The CDR3 loop spans 15 amino acids. The germline V gene has CDR1 SGHRS and CDR2 YFSETQ. The V gene end was trimmed by 3 bases and the J gene end by 1 base; junction bases not matched to a gene: 2. In DNA form, the CDR3 reads TGCGCCAGCAGCTCGACTAGCGGGACCCAAGAGACCCAGTACTTC. Its translation: CASSSTSGTQETQYF.

The rearrangement uses TRBV28 and TRBJ2-7; 7 nucleotides line up with TRBD1. The CDR3 loop spans 13 amino acids. Unmatched junction bases numbered 4, after V lost 2 bases and J lost 6 bases. Germline CDR1 and CDR2: MDHEN and SYDVKM. CDR3 amino acids: CASSLDRVIEQYF. In nucleotides, the CDR3 is TGTGCCAGCAGTTTAGACAGGGTCATCGAGCAGTACTTC.

The rearrangement links TRBV28 to TRBJ2-7; TRBD1 matches at 7 bases. After removal of 7 bases from V and 6 bases from J, the junction contained 6 bases not matched to a gene. There are 12 residues in the CDR3. Germline V gene lookup returns CDR1 MDHEN and CDR2 SYDVKM. CDR3 sequence (DNA): TGTGCCAGCACCTTGACAGGGCGCGAGCAGTACTTC. Its translation: CASTLTGREQYF.

The V gene is TRBV28, the J gene TRBJ2-3, with D perhaps TRBD2 (8 bases). This CDR3 is 17 amino acids long. Per the germline V gene, CDR1 is MDHEN and CDR2 is SYDVKM. V was cut by 5 bases and J by 4 bases, with 22 bases left in between. This CDR3 is CASSLTGTGGDADTQYF. The CDR3 DNA reads as TGTGCCAGCAGTCTGACAGGGACGGGGGGGGACGCAGATACGCAGTATTTT.